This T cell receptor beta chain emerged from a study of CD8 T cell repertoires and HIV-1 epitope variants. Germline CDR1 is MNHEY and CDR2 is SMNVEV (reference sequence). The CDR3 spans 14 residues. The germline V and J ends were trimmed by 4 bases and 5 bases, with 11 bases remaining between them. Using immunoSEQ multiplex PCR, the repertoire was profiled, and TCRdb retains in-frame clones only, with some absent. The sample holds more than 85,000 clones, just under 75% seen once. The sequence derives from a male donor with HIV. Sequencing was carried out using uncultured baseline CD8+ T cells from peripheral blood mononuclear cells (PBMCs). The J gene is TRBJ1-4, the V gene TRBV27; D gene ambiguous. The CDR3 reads CASSSRALNEKLFF. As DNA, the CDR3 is TGTGCCAGCAGTTCGAGGGCTCTGAATGAAAAACTGTTTTTT.